What follows are 20 T cell receptor beta chains derived from one specimen sequenced in a study of blood T cell repertoires in COVID-19. Assay used: immunoSEQ multiplex PCR; TCRdb lists only in-frame clones, some missing. This table has 150,000 to 200,000 clones, around 89% appearing once. The sequencing sample was made of PBMCs or T cells enriched from blood (not recorded which). These receptor sequences come from a woman between 18 and 29 years old who had recovered from COVID-19.

V gene TRBV18 combines with J gene TRBJ2-2; 8 bases are shared with TRBD2. V shed 3 bases, J shed 4 bases, and the junction held 13 bases outside the gene matches. The CDR3 length is 18 residues. The germline CDR1 and CDR2 sequences are KGHSH and LQKENI. In DNA form, the CDR3 reads TGTGCCAGCTCACCCCTAGCACTAGCGGACGCGCGCACCGGGGAGCTGTTTTTT. Translation gives CASSPLALADARTGELFF.

The rearrangement uses TRBV19 and TRBJ2-1; 12 bases map to TRBD2. Unmatched junction bases numbered 9, after V lost 5 bases and J lost 4 bases. Germline V gives CDR1 LNHDA, CDR2 SQIVND (reference sequence). This CDR3 is 17 amino acids long. CDR3 sequence: CASSLRLAGAWYNEQFF. The CDR3 DNA reads TGTGCCAGTAGTCTACGACTAGCGGGAGCCTGGTACAATGAGCAGTTCTTC.

V usage is TRBV30 and J usage is TRBJ1-4; TRBD1 might be the D (6 bases). The V end lost 0 bases, the J end lost 8 bases, and 13 bases lay between the germline ends. Looked up from germline, CDR1 is GTSNPN and CDR2 is SVGIG (reference sequence). There are 14 residues in the CDR3. Written as DNA, the CDR3 is TGTGCCTGGAGTGTGCCCCCGCAGGGGGAAAAACTGTTTTTT. It codes for CAWSVPPQGEKLFF.

The rearrangement joins TRBV7-2 to TRBJ2-2; D may be TRBD1 (5 bases). The length of the CDR3 is 14 residues. Germline V gene lookup returns CDR1 SGHTA and CDR2 FQGNSA. Trimming removed 3 bases from V and 3 bases from J, with 8 bases in between. The CDR3 nucleotides are TGTGCCAGCAGCTTGTCAGGGTACACCGGGGAGCTGTTTTTT. It yields the protein CASSLSGYTGELFF.

The chain employs TRBV27 and TRBJ2-3, with 7 nucleotides matching TRBD2. J lost 5 bases, V lost 6 bases, and 14 bases had no gene match. Germline V gene sequence: CDR1 MNHEY, CDR2 SMNVEV (reference sequence). CDR3 length equals 16 residues. This chain's CDR3 is CASSQLSWEGIDTQYF. The CDR3 DNA reads TGTGCCAGCAGCCAACTGAGCTGGGAGGGTATAGATACGCAGTATTTT.

The rearrangement uses TRBV5-1 and TRBJ2-1; D is perhaps TRBD1 (6 bases). The CDR3 sequence is 15 residues long. With 3 bases removed from V and 10 bases from J, the gap between germline ends came to 20 bases. Germline loops: CDR1 SGHRS, CDR2 YFSETQ. The CDR3 sequence is CASSSPSSRGKEQFF. The CDR3 DNA is TGCGCCAGCAGCTCACCGTCGAGTAGGGGGAAGGAGCAGTTCTTC.

The genes are TRBV7-2 and TRBJ2-7; 7 bases map to TRBD2. Trimming took 2 bases from V and 0 from J; bases not matched to a gene: 13. This CDR3 spans 18 amino acids. Germline lookup yields CDR1 SGHTA and CDR2 FQGNSA. CDR3 sequence (DNA): TGTGCCAGCAGCTTATCCCAGAAGTGGGGGGGAAGCTCCTACGAGCAGTACTTC. Translating it yields CASSLSQKWGGSSYEQYF.

Points on this clone: Relative to the germline gene, one junction end is altered; a read error may explain this. The chain is built from TRBV5-4 and TRBJ1-6; TRBD1 matches 9 bases. CDR3 length: 16 amino acids. The V gene's germline CDR1 is SGHNT and CDR2 YYREEE (reference sequence). The chain's CDR3 is CASSIQQGAYSSPLHF. In nucleotides, the CDR3 is TGTGCCAGCAGCATACAACAGGGGGCGTATAGTTCACCCCTCCACTTT.

The sample holds one count of this clone. The rearrangement links TRBV6-1 to TRBJ2-2, with D hard to call. Trimming cost V 7 bases and J 1 base, with 7 bases left between them. CDR3 size: 13 residues. The germline CDR1 and CDR2 sequences are MNHNS and SASEGT. The CDR3 here is CASNQQNTGELFF. CDR3 sequence (DNA): TGTGCCAGCAACCAACAGAACACCGGGGAGCTGTTTTTT.

Comment on this clone: At one of its ends the junction is not consistent with the germline gene, which may arise from a read error. CDR3 region: CASSFLAGDNEQFF. DNA of the CDR3: TGTGCCAGCAGTTTTCTAGCGGGAGACAACGAGCAGTTCTTC. V usage is TRBV28 and J usage is TRBJ2-1; the match to TRBD2 covers 10 bases. CDR3 length equals 14 residues. Per the germline V gene, CDR1 is MDHEN and CDR2 is SYDVKM. Looking up the rest from reference TRBV28 and TRBJ2-1 gives the full variable domain: DVKVTQSSRYLVKRTGEKVFLECVQDMDHENMFWYRQDPGLGLRLIYFSYDVKMKEKGDIPEGYSVSREKKERFSLILESASTNQTSMYLCASSFLAGDNEQFFGPGTRLTVL.

V is TRBV12-3 or TRBV12-4 and J is TRBJ1-5; no reliable D call. Trimming pared 4 bases from V and 3 bases from J, leaving 7 bases between. This CDR3 has 13 residues. CDR3 residues: CASSSLLNQPQHF. The CDR3 region has the DNA TGTGCCAGCAGTTCCCTCCTCAATCAGCCCCAGCATTTT.

The genes are TRBV2 and TRBJ1-4; possibly TRBD1 for D (5 bases). V lost 1 base, J lost 10 bases, and 13 bases lay in between. CDR3 length equals 14 residues. Germline CDR1 SNHLY, CDR2 FYNNEI. CDR3 sequence reads: CASSEGQGNRKLFF. CDR3 bases: TGTGCCAGCAGTGAAGGTCAGGGAAATCGAAAACTGTTTTTT.

V is TRBV2 and J is TRBJ1-1; D gene uncertain. The CDR3 runs 13 residues. CDR1 is SNHLY and CDR2 is FYNNEI in the germline V gene. The ends were cut back, 7 bases at V and 1 base at J, with 10 bases in the middle. CDR3 nucleotide sequence: TGTGCCAGCACCCAAAGAGGGAACACTGAAGCTTTCTTT. Its protein is CASTQRGNTEAFF.

This clone was detected a few times. CDR3 sequence reads: CASSPGEGNEKLFF. In nucleotides, the CDR3 is TGTGCCAGCAGCCCGGGGGAAGGGAATGAAAAACTGTTTTTT. This chain links TRBV27 with TRBJ1-4; D perhaps matches TRBD1 (5 bases). Between the trimmed V and J ends, which lost 6 bases and 5 bases, there was a span of 13 bases. CDR1 is MNHEY and CDR2 is SMNVEV in the germline V gene (reference sequence). The CDR3 is 14 amino acids.

The genes are TRBV5-1 and TRBJ2-1, with D tentatively TRBD2 (6 bases). Trimming left V 3 bases short and J 0 bases short, with 13 bases between. This CDR3 comprises 16 residues. The germline V gene has CDR1 SGHRS and CDR2 YFSETQ. Here the CDR3 reads CASSYSGLNSYNEQFF. The CDR3 DNA reads TGCGCCAGCAGCTATAGCGGCTTAAACTCCTACAATGAGCAGTTCTTC. The full variable domain, in which reference TRBV5-1 and TRBJ2-1 provide the parts outside the CDR3, is KAGVTQTPRYLIKTRGQQVTLSCSPISGHRSVSWYQQTPGQGLQFLFEYFSETQRNKGNFPGRFSGRQFSNSRSEMNVSTLELGDSALYLCASSYSGLNSYNEQFFGPGTRLTVL.

The J gene is TRBJ2-7, the V gene TRBV7-9, with 8 bases identical to TRBD2. This CDR3 is built from 14 residues. The V segment lost 4 bases and the J segment 3 bases; nucleotides outside the gene matches: 5. CDR1 SEHNR and CDR2 FQNEAQ come from the germline V gene (reference sequence). The CDR3 nucleotides read TGTGCCAGCAGCTCCACCGGGACTAGCTACGAGCAGTACTTC. It specifies CASSSTGTSYEQYF.

The chain combines TRBV15 with TRBJ2-5; D possibly corresponds to TRBD2 (6 bases). The CDR3 is made up of 14 amino acids. The ends were cut back, 1 base at V and 4 bases at J, with 10 bases in the middle. CDR1 and CDR2 from the germline V gene are LNHNV and YYDKDF (reference sequence). Here the CDR3 DNA reads TGTGCCACCAGCAGAGCGGGGGTTCGAGAGACCCAGTACTTC. Translated: CATSRAGVRETQYF.

The rearrangement joins TRBV19 to TRBJ1-1; 10 bases are shared with TRBD1. CDR1 is LNHDA and CDR2 is SQIVND in the germline V gene (reference sequence). V lost 1 base and J lost 4; bases outside the gene matches: 9. The CDR3 loop spans 17 amino acids. CDR3 in amino acids: CASSIGPGTGVSTEAFF. The CDR3, as DNA: TGTGCCAGTAGTATAGGTCCCGGGACAGGGGTCAGCACTGAAGCTTTCTTT. The variable domain in full, with the rest retrieved from reference TRBV19 and TRBJ1-1, is DGGITQSPKYLFRKEGQNVTLSCEQNLNHDAMYWYRQDPGQGLRLIYYSQIVNDFQKGDIAEGYSVSREKKESFPLTVTSAQKNPTAFYLCASSIGPGTGVSTEAFFGQGTRLTVV.

The V gene is TRBV19, the J gene TRBJ1-3; a possible D gene is TRBD1 (5 bases). The ends were cut back, 8 bases at V and 2 bases at J, with 10 bases in the middle. The CDR3 has 13 residues. CDR1 and CDR2 from the germline V gene are LNHDA and SQIVND (reference sequence). CDR3 sequence: CASLTVAGNTIYF. In DNA form, the CDR3 reads TGTGCCAGTCTGACAGTTGCTGGAAACACCATATATTTT.

The CDR3 is CASSLSRITDTQYF. The CDR3 DNA is TGCGCCAGCAGCTTGTCTAGAATCACAGATACGCAGTATTTT. The chain recombines TRBV5-1 with TRBJ2-3, with D unresolved. Deletions cut 1 base from V and 2 bases from J, with 8 bases between. The CDR3 contains 14 residues. Per the germline V gene, CDR1 is SGHRS and CDR2 is YFSETQ.